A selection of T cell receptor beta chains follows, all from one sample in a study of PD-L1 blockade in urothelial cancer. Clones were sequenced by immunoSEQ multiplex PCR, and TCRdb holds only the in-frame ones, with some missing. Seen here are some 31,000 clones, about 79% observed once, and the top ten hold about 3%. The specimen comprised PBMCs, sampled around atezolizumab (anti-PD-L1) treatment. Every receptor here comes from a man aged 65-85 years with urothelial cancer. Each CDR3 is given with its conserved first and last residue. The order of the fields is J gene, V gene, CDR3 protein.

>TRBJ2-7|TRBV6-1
CASSALAYEQYF
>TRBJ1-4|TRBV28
CASSLDSSTNEKLFF
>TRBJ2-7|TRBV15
CATSWTGNEQYF
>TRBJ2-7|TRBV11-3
CASAPCVACEQYF
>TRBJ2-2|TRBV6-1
CASEQGRTGELFF
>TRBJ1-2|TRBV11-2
CASSFGGRRNGYTF
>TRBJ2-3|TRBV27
CASQRGQALGDTQYF
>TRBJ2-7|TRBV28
CASSFSGGAGEQYF
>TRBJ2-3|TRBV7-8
CASSFGRAPVDTQYF
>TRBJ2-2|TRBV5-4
CASSSSGGAGTGELFF
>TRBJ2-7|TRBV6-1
CASLAGTTLHEQYF
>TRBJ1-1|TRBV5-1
CASSREQGTSYVAFF
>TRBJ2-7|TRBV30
CAWSASTGYEQYF
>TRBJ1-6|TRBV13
CASSLGSYPGVDSPLHF
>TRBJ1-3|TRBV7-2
CASSLGLRSGNTIYF
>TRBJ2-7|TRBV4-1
CASSQVHSGGITVRYEQYF
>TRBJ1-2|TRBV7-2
CASSLADTVANYGYTF
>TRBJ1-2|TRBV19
CASSFRSYGYTF
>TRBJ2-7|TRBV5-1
CASSFTYEQYF
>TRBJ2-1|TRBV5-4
CASSRSGRSEQFF
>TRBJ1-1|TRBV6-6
CASSYSRGSAVTEAFF
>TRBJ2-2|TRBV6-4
CASSVDFANTGELFF